A selection of T cell receptor beta chains follows, all from one sample in a study of blood T cell repertoires in COVID-19. The repertoire was sequenced with immunoSEQ multiplex PCR; TCRdb's copy has only in-frame clones and lacks some. The sample shows approximately 200,000 clones, about 85% of them seen only once. Sequencing used peripheral blood. These receptors were taken from a woman aged 60-75 years who had recovered from COVID-19. Each CDR3 is given with its conserved first and last residue. A D gene is named only where the DNA matches it firmly. Only part of the rows carry a size: once, few, many, or a class if the clone is expanded.

D gene: TRBD2
clone size: -
V gene: TRBV4-1
CDR3 length: 16
J gene: TRBJ2-1
CDR3 DNA: TGCGCCAGCAGCCAAGGACTAGCGGGGGGGCGAAATGAGCAGTTCTTC
CDR3 protein: CASSQGLAGGRNEQFF

D gene: TRBD1
clone size: -
V gene: TRBV5-1
CDR3 length: 18
J gene: TRBJ1-6
CDR3 DNA: TGCGCCAGCAGCTTGCCTGCGGGACAGGGCTCCTATAATTCACCCCTCCACTTT
CDR3 protein: CASSLPAGQGSYNSPLHF

D gene: -
clone size: -
V gene: TRBV6-5
CDR3 length: 15
J gene: TRBJ1-2
CDR3 DNA: TGTGCCAGCAGTCCCGACAGGTTCTCGAGCTATGGCTACACCTTC
CDR3 protein: CASSPDRFSSYGYTF

D gene: TRBD2
clone size: -
V gene: TRBV10-1
CDR3 length: 14
J gene: TRBJ2-5
CDR3 DNA: TGCGCCAGCGCCGGGGAGCGGGGCCAAGAGACCCAGTACTTC
CDR3 protein: CASAGERGQETQYF

D gene: -
clone size: -
V gene: TRBV6-4
CDR3 length: 13
J gene: TRBJ1-5
CDR3 DNA: TGTGCCAGCAGTGCCCAGGGTGGACAGCCCCAGCATTTT
CDR3 protein: CASSAQGGQPQHF

D gene: -
clone size: -
V gene: TRBV7-9
CDR3 length: 14
J gene: TRBJ2-7
CDR3 DNA: TGTGCCAGCAGCCCAATGAGTAATTCCGACGAGCAGTACTTC
CDR3 protein: CASSPMSNSDEQYF

D gene: -
clone size: -
V gene: TRBV27
CDR3 length: 14
J gene: TRBJ2-4
CDR3 DNA: TGTGCCAGCAGTCTCCGGGGGTCCGAAAACATTCAGTACTTC
CDR3 protein: CASSLRGSENIQYF

D gene: TRBD1
clone size: -
V gene: TRBV7-9
CDR3 length: 16
J gene: TRBJ1-1
CDR3 DNA: TGTGCCAGCAGTCAACCACGGGGGACAGGGAATACTGAAGCTTTCTTT
CDR3 protein: CASSQPRGTGNTEAFF

D gene: -
clone size: -
V gene: TRBV28
CDR3 length: 12
J gene: TRBJ1-5
CDR3 DNA: TGTGCCAGCAGTCAAGGGGATCAGCCCCAGCATTTT
CDR3 protein: CASSQGDQPQHF

D gene: -
clone size: -
V gene: TRBV27
CDR3 length: 15
J gene: TRBJ2-7
CDR3 DNA: TGTGCCAGCAGTTTAGGGGGGGCTGTGGATTACGAGCAGTACTTC
CDR3 protein: CASSLGGAVDYEQYF

D gene: TRBD2
clone size: -
V gene: TRBV5-6
CDR3 length: 16
J gene: TRBJ2-1
CDR3 DNA: TGTGCCAGCAGCTTGGATACTAGCGGGGGAAACAATGAGCAGTTCTTC
CDR3 protein: CASSLDTSGGNNEQFF

D gene: TRBD1
clone size: -
V gene: TRBV5-6
CDR3 length: 14
J gene: TRBJ2-5
CDR3 DNA: TGTGCCAGCAGCTCTACAGGGGCCGGGGAGACCCAGTACTTC
CDR3 protein: CASSSTGAGETQYF

D gene: -
clone size: -
V gene: TRBV10-1
CDR3 length: 14
J gene: TRBJ2-3
CDR3 DNA: TGCGCCAGCAGTGATCTAGCAGTCACTGATACGCAGTATTTT
CDR3 protein: CASSDLAVTDTQYF

D gene: -
clone size: -
V gene: TRBV12-3/TRBV12-4
CDR3 length: 13
J gene: TRBJ1-2
CDR3 DNA: TGTGCCAGCAGTTTGTTGGAGTCCTATGGCTACACCTTC
CDR3 protein: CASSLLESYGYTF

D gene: TRBD1
clone size: -
V gene: TRBV7-8
CDR3 length: 15
J gene: TRBJ1-2
CDR3 DNA: TGTGCCAGCAGCTTACGATGGGGACAGGGCTATGGCTACACCTTC
CDR3 protein: CASSLRWGQGYGYTF

D gene: -
clone size: -
V gene: TRBV3-1/TRBV3-2
CDR3 length: 11
J gene: TRBJ1-1
CDR3 DNA: TGTGCCAGCAGCCAAGTTAATGAAGCTTTCTTT
CDR3 protein: CASSQVNEAFF

D gene: TRBD1
clone size: -
V gene: TRBV3-1/TRBV3-2
CDR3 length: 14
J gene: TRBJ1-1
CDR3 DNA: TGTGCCAGCAGCTTTACAACAGGGGGCACTGAAGCTTTCTTT
CDR3 protein: CASSFTTGGTEAFF

D gene: TRBD2
clone size: -
V gene: TRBV27
CDR3 length: 15
J gene: TRBJ2-2
CDR3 DNA: TGTGCCAGCAGTTCTAGCGGGGGGAACACCGGGGAGCTGTTTTTT
CDR3 protein: CASSSSGGNTGELFF

D gene: -
clone size: -
V gene: TRBV29-1
CDR3 length: 13
J gene: TRBJ1-2
CDR3 DNA: TGCAGCGTTGAGGTCGGTGATCACTATGGCTACACCTTC
CDR3 protein: CSVEVGDHYGYTF

D gene: -
clone size: -
V gene: TRBV30
CDR3 length: 12
J gene: TRBJ2-5
CDR3 DNA: TGTGCCTGGAGAAAGGCCGGGGAGACCCAGTACTTC
CDR3 protein: CAWRKAGETQYF

D gene: TRBD2
clone size: few
V gene: TRBV10-3
CDR3 length: 19
J gene: TRBJ2-3
CDR3 DNA: TGTGCCATCGGGAAGTTTCTAGCGGGGGAGGAAGCATACACAGATACGCAGTATTTT
CDR3 protein: CAIGKFLAGEEAYTDTQYF

D gene: -
clone size: once
V gene: TRBV28
CDR3 length: 14
J gene: TRBJ1-2
CDR3 DNA: TGTGCCAGCAGTTTAATTGGGGCCCTCTATGGCTACACCTTC
CDR3 protein: CASSLIGALYGYTF

D gene: -
clone size: few
V gene: TRBV11-2
CDR3 length: 13
J gene: TRBJ2-7
CDR3 DNA: TGTGCCAGCAGCTTATCGACAGACTTGGAGCAGTACTTC
CDR3 protein: CASSLSTDLEQYF

D gene: TRBD1
clone size: once
V gene: TRBV5-8
CDR3 length: 17
J gene: TRBJ1-5
CDR3 DNA: TGTGCCAGCAGCTTGATGGGGACAGGGGGCCGGGGTCAGCCCCAGCATTTT
CDR3 protein: CASSLMGTGGRGQPQHF

D gene: -
clone size: -
V gene: TRBV6-6
CDR3 length: 13
J gene: TRBJ1-1
CDR3 DNA: TGTGCCAGCAGTCGAACCGGGGGCACTGAAGCTTTCTTT
CDR3 protein: CASSRTGGTEAFF

D gene: TRBD1
clone size: -
V gene: TRBV7-2
CDR3 length: 16
J gene: TRBJ2-7
CDR3 DNA: TGTGCCAGCAGCGCTACAGGGGGGCCGCCTTCATACGAGCAGTACTTC
CDR3 protein: CASSATGGPPSYEQYF

D gene: TRBD2
clone size: -
V gene: TRBV7-9
CDR3 length: 13
J gene: TRBJ2-7
CDR3 DNA: TGTGCCAGCAGCCAGGGAGGGAATTTCGAGCAGTACTTC
CDR3 protein: CASSQGGNFEQYF

D gene: TRBD1
clone size: -
V gene: TRBV6-5
CDR3 length: 15
J gene: TRBJ1-2
CDR3 DNA: TGTGCCAGCAGTTACGCAGAGCAGGGGGCTCATGGCTACACCTTC
CDR3 protein: CASSYAEQGAHGYTF

D gene: TRBD2
clone size: -
V gene: TRBV20-1
CDR3 length: 14
J gene: TRBJ2-1
CDR3 DNA: TGCAGTGCTAGTTCTAGCGGGGGGCGGAATGAGCAGTTCTTC
CDR3 protein: CSASSSGGRNEQFF

D gene: TRBD1
clone size: -
V gene: TRBV7-9
CDR3 length: 15
J gene: TRBJ1-1
CDR3 DNA: TGTGCCAGCAGCTACGAGACAGGGGGGGCTACTGAAGCTTTCTTT
CDR3 protein: CASSYETGGATEAFF

D gene: TRBD1
clone size: -
V gene: TRBV11-1
CDR3 length: 14
J gene: TRBJ2-7
CDR3 DNA: TGTGCCAGCAGCCTCCGGGACAGCTACTACGAGCAGTACTTC
CDR3 protein: CASSLRDSYYEQYF

D gene: TRBD1
clone size: -
V gene: TRBV5-6
CDR3 length: 14
J gene: TRBJ2-7
CDR3 DNA: TGTGCCAGCAGCCCCGGGACAGGACTTCTTGAGCAGTACTTC
CDR3 protein: CASSPGTGLLEQYF

D gene: TRBD1
clone size: -
V gene: TRBV19
CDR3 length: 15
J gene: TRBJ1-2
CDR3 DNA: TGTGCCAGTAGTATGGACAGGGGGCTTTTCTATGGCTACACCTTC
CDR3 protein: CASSMDRGLFYGYTF

D gene: TRBD1
clone size: -
V gene: TRBV13
CDR3 length: 15
J gene: TRBJ2-1
CDR3 DNA: TGTGCCAGCAGCCAACGCCGGGACAGTTACAATGAGCAGTTCTTC
CDR3 protein: CASSQRRDSYNEQFF

D gene: -
clone size: -
V gene: TRBV5-4
CDR3 length: 17
J gene: TRBJ1-1
CDR3 DNA: TGTGCCAGCAGCCCTGATGGGGGGGCGGTTTTGGGCACTGAAGCTTTCTTT
CDR3 protein: CASSPDGGAVLGTEAFF

D gene: -
clone size: -
V gene: TRBV12-3/TRBV12-4
CDR3 length: 13
J gene: TRBJ2-7
CDR3 DNA: TGTGCCAGCGGGATACAGGGACCCTACGAGCAGTACTTC
CDR3 protein: CASGIQGPYEQYF

D gene: TRBD1
clone size: few
V gene: TRBV7-2
CDR3 length: 13
J gene: TRBJ1-2
CDR3 DNA: TGTGCCAGCAGCCGCACAGGGGGCTATGGCTACACCTTC
CDR3 protein: CASSRTGGYGYTF

D gene: TRBD2
clone size: -
V gene: TRBV7-9
CDR3 length: 15
J gene: TRBJ2-5
CDR3 DNA: TGTGCCAGCAGAAGGGGGACTAGCGGGGGAGAGACCCAGTACTTC
CDR3 protein: CASRRGTSGGETQYF

D gene: -
clone size: many
V gene: TRBV19
CDR3 length: 17
J gene: TRBJ2-5
CDR3 DNA: TGTGCCAGTAGTATAGTCCACACAGGGTTTTACCAAGAGACCCAGTACTTC
CDR3 protein: CASSIVHTGFYQETQYF

D gene: TRBD1
clone size: -
V gene: TRBV7-9
CDR3 length: 14
J gene: TRBJ2-3
CDR3 DNA: TGTGCCAGCAGCTCGACAGGGACGGGAAATACGCAGTATTTT
CDR3 protein: CASSSTGTGNTQYF

D gene: TRBD1
clone size: -
V gene: TRBV5-4
CDR3 length: 15
J gene: TRBJ2-7
CDR3 DNA: TGTGCCAGCAGCTCAGGACAGGGGGCAAACTACGAGCAGTACTTC
CDR3 protein: CASSSGQGANYEQYF

D gene: TRBD2
clone size: -
V gene: TRBV9
CDR3 length: 14
J gene: TRBJ2-5
CDR3 DNA: TGTGCCAGCAGCTATAGCGGGGGTCAAGAGACCCAGTACTTC
CDR3 protein: CASSYSGGQETQYF

D gene: -
clone size: -
V gene: TRBV11-2
CDR3 length: 16
J gene: TRBJ1-4
CDR3 DNA: TGTGCCAGCAGCCCAGGGCAGACAGGATCTAATGAAAAACTGTTTTTT
CDR3 protein: CASSPGQTGSNEKLFF

D gene: TRBD2
clone size: -
V gene: TRBV19
CDR3 length: 15
J gene: TRBJ2-3
CDR3 DNA: TGTGCCAGTAGTATCGGAGGCGGGGGGGCCGGTACGCAGTATTTT
CDR3 protein: CASSIGGGGAGTQYF

D gene: -
clone size: -
V gene: TRBV5-4
CDR3 length: 14
J gene: TRBJ1-1
CDR3 DNA: TGTGCCAGCAGTTCAGCGAGGACAAACACTGAAGCTTTCTTT
CDR3 protein: CASSSARTNTEAFF

D gene: TRBD1
clone size: -
V gene: TRBV10-3
CDR3 length: 14
J gene: TRBJ1-2
CDR3 DNA: TGTGCCATCAGTTTGGGACAGACCCTCTATGGCTACACCTTC
CDR3 protein: CAISLGQTLYGYTF

D gene: -
clone size: -
V gene: TRBV6-5
CDR3 length: 11
J gene: TRBJ1-2
CDR3 DNA: TGTGCCAGCGGCCTCGTGGATGGCTACACCTTC
CDR3 protein: CASGLVDGYTF

D gene: TRBD1
clone size: -
V gene: TRBV7-3
CDR3 length: 15
J gene: TRBJ2-5
CDR3 DNA: TGTGCCAGCAGCGCGTTGGGACAGGGGAGGGAGACCCAGTACTTC
CDR3 protein: CASSALGQGRETQYF

D gene: TRBD1
clone size: once
V gene: TRBV7-9
CDR3 length: 15
J gene: TRBJ1-5
CDR3 DNA: TGTGCCAGCAGCTTAACAGGGGGGATCAATCAGCCCCAGCATTTT
CDR3 protein: CASSLTGGINQPQHF

D gene: -
clone size: once
V gene: TRBV18
CDR3 length: 15
J gene: TRBJ1-3
CDR3 DNA: TGTGCCAGCTCACCGAGAGGATACTCTGGAAACACCATATATTTT
CDR3 protein: CASSPRGYSGNTIYF

D gene: TRBD1
clone size: -
V gene: TRBV4-1
CDR3 length: 19
J gene: TRBJ2-3
CDR3 DNA: TGCGCCAGCAGCCATGATACCCGAACCGGGACAGCCCTCACAGATACGCAGTATTTT
CDR3 protein: CASSHDTRTGTALTDTQYF

D gene: -
clone size: -
V gene: TRBV5-1
CDR3 length: 15
J gene: TRBJ1-1
CDR3 DNA: TGCGCCAGCAGCTTGACAGGCCCTGGGGTCACTGAAGCTTTCTTT
CDR3 protein: CASSLTGPGVTEAFF

D gene: -
clone size: -
V gene: TRBV30
CDR3 length: 15
J gene: TRBJ1-1
CDR3 DNA: TGTGCCTGGGACAATACTCAGGGTTACGGCACTGAAGCTTTCTTT
CDR3 protein: CAWDNTQGYGTEAFF

D gene: TRBD1
clone size: -
V gene: TRBV5-4
CDR3 length: 14
J gene: TRBJ1-2
CDR3 DNA: TGTGCCAGCAGCTGGGCCGGGACAGGGGTTGGCTACACCTTC
CDR3 protein: CASSWAGTGVGYTF

D gene: -
clone size: -
V gene: TRBV5-6
CDR3 length: 13
J gene: TRBJ2-1
CDR3 DNA: TGTGCCAGCAGCTCTTCTACAGGGTATGAGCAGTTCTTC
CDR3 protein: CASSSSTGYEQFF